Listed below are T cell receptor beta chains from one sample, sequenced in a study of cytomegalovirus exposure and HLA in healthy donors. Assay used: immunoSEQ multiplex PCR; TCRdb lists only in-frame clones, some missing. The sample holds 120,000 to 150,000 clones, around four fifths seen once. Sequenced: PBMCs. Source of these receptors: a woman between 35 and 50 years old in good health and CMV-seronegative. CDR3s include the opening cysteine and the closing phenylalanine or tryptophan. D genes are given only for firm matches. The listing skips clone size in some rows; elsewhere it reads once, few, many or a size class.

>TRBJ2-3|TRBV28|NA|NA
CASSLFTPRTDTQYF
TGTGCCAGCAGTTTGTTTACTCCTCGCACAGATACGCAGTATTTT
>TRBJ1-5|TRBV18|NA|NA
CASSDPGLNQPQHF
TGTGCCAGCTCGGATCCGGGATTAAATCAGCCCCAGCATTTT
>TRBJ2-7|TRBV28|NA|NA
CASSSPRRGHEQYF
TGTGCCAGCAGCTCCCCTCGACGAGGGCACGAGCAGTACTTC
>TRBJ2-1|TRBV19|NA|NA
CASSNQVTEQFF
TGTGCCAGTAGTAATCAGGTCACTGAGCAGTTCTTC
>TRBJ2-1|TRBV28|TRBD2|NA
CASSLSPSGSDEQFF
TGTGCCAGCAGTTTATCCCCTAGCGGGAGTGATGAGCAGTTCTTC
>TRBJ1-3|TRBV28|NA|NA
CASNRFNSGNTIYF
TGTGCCAGCAACAGGTTCAACTCTGGAAACACCATATATTTT
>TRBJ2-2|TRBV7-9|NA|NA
CASSLNYVTGNTGELFF
TGTGCCAGCAGCTTAAACTATGTCACAGGGAACACCGGGGAGCTGTTTTTT
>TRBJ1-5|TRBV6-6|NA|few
CASSSRLYREGQPQHF
TGTGCCAGCAGTTCTCGGTTGTACAGGGAGGGACAGCCCCAGCATTTT
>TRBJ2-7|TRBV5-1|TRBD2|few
CASSLGLADYEQYF
TGCGCCAGCAGCTTGGGACTAGCCGACTACGAGCAGTACTTC
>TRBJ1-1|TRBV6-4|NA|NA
CASRTDLNTEAFF
TGTGCCAGCAGGACGGACTTGAACACTGAAGCTTTCTTT
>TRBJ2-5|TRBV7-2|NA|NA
CASSGLLLQETQYF
TGTGCCAGCAGCGGGCTCCTTTTACAAGAGACCCAGTACTTC
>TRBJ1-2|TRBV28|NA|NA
CASSSPGASGYGYTF
TGTGCCAGCAGTTCCCCAGGGGCTTCTGGCTATGGCTACACCTTC
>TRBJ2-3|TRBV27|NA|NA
CASSFFLRADTQYF
TGTGCCAGCAGTTTTTTCCTTCGAGCAGATACGCAGTATTTT
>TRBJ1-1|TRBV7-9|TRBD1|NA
CASSFTGAGQLDTEAFF
TGTGCCAGCAGCTTTACAGGGGCAGGGCAGCTGGACACTGAAGCTTTCTTT
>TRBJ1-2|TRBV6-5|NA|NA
CASKAGYDGYTF
TGTGCCAGCAAGGCAGGGTACGATGGCTACACCTTC
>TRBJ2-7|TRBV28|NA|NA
CASSFPDRAGEQYF
TGTGCCAGCAGTTTCCCCGACAGGGCGGGGGAGCAGTACTTC
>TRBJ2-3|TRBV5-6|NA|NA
CASSLVRQSTDTQYF
TGTGCCAGCAGCTTGGTTCGACAGTCCACAGATACGCAGTATTTT
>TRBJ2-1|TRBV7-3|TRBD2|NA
CASSLVPLAVAEQFF
TGTGCCAGCAGCTTAGTACCCCTAGCGGTGGCCGAGCAGTTCTTC
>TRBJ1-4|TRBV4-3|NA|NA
CASSRHTTATNEKLFF
TGCGCCAGCAGCCGACATACCACAGCAACTAATGAAAAACTGTTTTTT
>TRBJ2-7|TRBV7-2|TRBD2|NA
CASSLGTSGPKPEQYF
TGTGCCAGCAGCTTAGGAACTAGCGGGCCTAAGCCCGAGCAGTACTTC
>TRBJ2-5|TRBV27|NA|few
CASSLISGQETQYF
TGTGCCAGCAGTTTAATTTCCGGTCAAGAGACCCAGTACTTC
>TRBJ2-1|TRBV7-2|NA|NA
CASSLLSTRQASSYNEQFF
TGTGCCAGCAGCTTACTTAGCACCCGACAGGCCAGCTCCTACAATGAGCAGTTCTTC
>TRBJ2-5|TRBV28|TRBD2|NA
CASSLAGGGKETQYF
TGTGCCAGCAGTTTAGCGGGGGGGGGTAAAGAGACCCAGTACTTC
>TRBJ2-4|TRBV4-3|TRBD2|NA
CASSQTYTPSSGSDIQYF
TGCGCCAGCAGCCAAACCTATACCCCGAGTAGCGGGAGTGACATTCAGTACTTC
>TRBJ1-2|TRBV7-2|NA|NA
CASSSQPTVGYGYTF
TGTGCCAGCAGCTCCCAACCGACAGTAGGCTATGGCTACACCTTC
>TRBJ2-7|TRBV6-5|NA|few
CASTPSGRVPYEQYF
TGTGCCAGCACCCCTTCGGGAAGGGTTCCTTACGAGCAGTACTTC
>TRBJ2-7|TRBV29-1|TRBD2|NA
CSVNSISGGSYEQYF
TGCAGCGTTAACTCTATAAGCGGGGGCTCCTACGAGCAGTACTTC
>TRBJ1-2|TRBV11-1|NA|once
CASSFGTQGWGYTF
TGTGCCAGCAGCTTCGGTACACAGGGTTGGGGCTACACCTTC
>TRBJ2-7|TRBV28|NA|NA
CASSLRQSFDF
TGTGCCAGCAGTTTGAGGCAGTCCTTCGACTTC
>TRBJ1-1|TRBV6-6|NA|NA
CASSSQGDYTEAFF
TGTGCCAGCAGTTCACAGGGTGACTACACTGAAGCTTTCTTT
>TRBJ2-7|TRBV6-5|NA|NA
CASRTQGGGVYEQYF
TGTGCCAGCAGGACTCAAGGGGGTGGGGTCTACGAGCAGTACTTC